A selection of T cell receptor beta chains follows, all from one sample in a study of CD8+CD57+ T cells in acquired aplastic anemia. From the reads, TCRdb called clonotypes with MiXCR, one entry per CDR3 protein. The table shows approximately 130,000 distinct CDR3 sequences, with roughly 40% occurring only once. Sample: sorted CD4+, CD8+, or CD8+CD57+ T cells (not recorded which) from PBMCs. The origin of the receptors is a human donor in good health, serving as a control. Each CDR3 is given with its conserved first and last residue. A D gene is named only where the DNA matches it firmly. Not all rows give a size; the values are once, few, many and, for expanded clones, a class.

d_call	v_call	j_call	clone_size	cdr3_nt	cdr3_aa
NA	TRBV9	TRBJ1-3	NA	TGTGCCAGCAGCGCCGGACAGGGAAACACCATATATTTT	CASSAGQGNTIYF
NA	TRBV2	TRBJ2-6	NA	TGTGCCAGCAGTGAAGAGGGGGTTGGGGCCAACGTCCTGACTTTC	CASSEEGVGANVLTF
NA	TRBV6-1	TRBJ1-2	NA	TGTGCCAGCAGTGGGGAAAACTATGGCTACACCTTC	CASSGENYGYTF
TRBD1	TRBV20-1	TRBJ2-2	once	TGCAGTGCTAGAGCGCAGGGGGCGGGTGGGGAGCTGTTTTTT	CSARAQGAGGELFF
TRBD2	TRBV24-1	TRBJ2-3	many	TGTGCCACCAGTGATACGGGACTAGCCTCTAGCACAGATACGCAGTATTTT	CATSDTGLASSTDTQYF
TRBD1	TRBV25-1	TRBJ1-1	NA	TGTGCCAGCAGTGAATGGACAGGGGGTAGCACTGAAGCTTTCTTT	CASSEWTGGSTEAFF
NA	TRBV5-1	TRBJ2-3	NA	TGCGCCAGCAGCTTTCGGGGCTTGGGGGCAGATACGCAGTATTTT	CASSFRGLGADTQYF
TRBD1	TRBV5-4	TRBJ1-6	NA	TGTGCCAGCAGCTACGAGCCAGGGGGGAATTCACCCCTCCACTTT	CASSYEPGGNSPLHF
NA	TRBV5-1	TRBJ2-3	many	TGCGCCAGCACCACCGGGGAGACTAGCACAGATACGCAGTATTTT	CASTTGETSTDTQYF
TRBD2	TRBV11-2	TRBJ2-1	NA	TGTGCCAGCAGCTTTCGCACGGGGGGGGCCTACAATGAGCAGTTCTTC	CASSFRTGGAYNEQFF
NA	TRBV10-3	TRBJ1-6	few	TGTGCCACCGCCGAGGATTCTTCACCCCTCCACTTT	CATAEDSSPLHF
NA	TRBV19	TRBJ1-4	many	TGTGCCAGTAGTATTTCGAAACGGGGTGAAAAACTGTTTTTT	CASSISKRGEKLFF
TRBD2	TRBV2	TRBJ2-1	NA	TGTGCCAGGCGTGCTAGCGGGACCGCCAATGAGCAGTTCTTC	CARRASGTANEQFF
NA	TRBV10-2	TRBJ1-3	NA	TGCGCCAGCAGTGACAGAAAAGGAAACACCATATATTTT	CASSDRKGNTIYF
NA	TRBV18	TRBJ1-1	many	TGTGCCAGCTCACCAAGTCTGGACACTGAAGCTTTCTTT	CASSPSLDTEAFF
NA	TRBV29-1	TRBJ1-2	NA	TGCAGCGTTGCGCTGGAGGACTATGGCTACACCTTC	CSVALEDYGYTF